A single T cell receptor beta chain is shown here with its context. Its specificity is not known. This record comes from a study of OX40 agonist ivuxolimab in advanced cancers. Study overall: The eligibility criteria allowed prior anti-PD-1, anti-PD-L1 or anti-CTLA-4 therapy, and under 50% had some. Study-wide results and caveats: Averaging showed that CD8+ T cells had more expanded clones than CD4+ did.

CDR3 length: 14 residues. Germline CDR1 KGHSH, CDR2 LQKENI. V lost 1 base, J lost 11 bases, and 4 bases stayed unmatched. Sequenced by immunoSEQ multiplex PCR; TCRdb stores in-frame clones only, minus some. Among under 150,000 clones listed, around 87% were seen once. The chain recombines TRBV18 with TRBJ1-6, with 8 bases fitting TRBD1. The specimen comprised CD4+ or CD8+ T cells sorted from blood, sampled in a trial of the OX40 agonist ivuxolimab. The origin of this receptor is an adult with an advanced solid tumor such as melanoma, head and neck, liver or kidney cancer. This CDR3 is CASSPLPGGTPLHF. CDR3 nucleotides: TGTGCCAGCTCACCACTCCCAGGGGGCACACCCCTCCACTTT.